This record concerns one TCR beta chain sequence. It has no known antigen specificity. No base qualities exist here, and no much larger clone lies one base off it. The collaborating institutions used their own protocols to collect whole blood in K2EDTA tubes. For TCRbeta analysis, collaborators shipped samples in one of three forms: frozen whole blood, isolated PBMCs, or DNA extracted from either of those sample types. The data stem from a study of blood T cell repertoires in COVID-19 (dated by TCRdb to about 2020). For the wider study: Samples covering the acute and convalescent phases of COVID-19 were provided by collaborators in the United States, Italy and Spain. Samples were obtained from the ongoing ImmuneRACE study (first 160 participants) and from 1,254 subjects provided by 6 global collaborators. HLA class I and class II types, where available, came from metadata supplied by the sample provider rather than from assay-based typing. The repertoires were released in a freely available public database meant as a resource for research on the immune response to SARS-CoV-2. The material from the prospective study consisted of cDNA or gDNA derived from T cells, B-cell-depleted T cells, or PBMCs. Deeply sampled blood TCRbeta repertoires from subjects exposed to, actively infected with, or recovered from COVID-19 were included in the dataset. The sample metadata nearly always contained a de-identified subject ID, COVID-19 status, age in years and sex.

The immunoSEQ Assay, a bias-controlled multiplex PCR, was used to amplify TCRbeta CDR3 regions from genomic DNA. The original methods were these. The number of nucleated cells in each sample was estimated from the amplification of reference gene primers within the assay. Sequence reads were collapsed and filtered to measure the absolute abundance of every unique TCRbeta CDR3 rearrangement. Productive Simpson clonality was computed per sample as the square root of Simpson's diversity index over productive rearrangements. This is the immuneACCESS table as TCRdb keeps it, with only in-frame sequences that have V and J called. A part of the clones is gone; compared with another copy, unresolved V genes explain less than half, and the rest is unexplained. That table supplies the V and J calls and clone size; D and trimming were determined from the DNA. The sample table shows about 85,000 clones, and roughly 85% are seen once. The leading ten clones occupy roughly 5% of the sample.

Taken from cysteine to phenylalanine, the CDR3 has 15 residues. Only CDR3 DNA is held: 45 bases, read in frame from base 1. What the research found in general, with its limitations: The amount of clinical and demographic metadata varied by source and participant and was provided uncurated.

Sequenced: peripheral blood. This clonotype originated in a man aged 60-69 years with acute or convalescent COVID-19. The sequence is built from TRBV7-5 and TRBJ2-1; the listed D gene, TRBD2, was not tested against the DNA. TRBV7-5 is labeled a pseudogene. DNA sequence: TGTGCCAGAAGCCCGTGGCGGGGGGACTACAATGAGCAGTTCTTC. Translated, it gives CARSPWRGDYNEQFF.